The TCR beta chain under discussion was sequenced for a study of blood T cell repertoires in COVID-19. Data came from immunoSEQ multiplex PCR; TCRdb stores just in-frame clones and leaves some out. The data contain a few hundred thousand clones, about 83% of them singletons. Germline V gene data show CDR1 as KGHSH and CDR2 as LQKENI. This CDR3 comprises 15 residues. After removal of 0 bases from V and 1 base from J, the junction contained 1 base not matched to a gene. The sequence was collected from a woman in her thirties or forties who had recovered from COVID-19. Sequencing was performed on peripheral blood. V usage is TRBV18 and J usage is TRBJ2-3, with TRBD2 identical over 7 bases. CDR3 DNA: TGTGCCAGCTCACCACCCCTAGCGGGCACAGATACGCAGTATTTT. It codes for CASSPPLAGTDTQYF.